This T cell receptor (beta chain) was sequenced in a study of blood T cell repertoires in COVID-19. Overall study context: COVID-19 samples, acute and convalescent, were from the United States, Italy and Spain. Sources were T cells, B-cell-depleted T cells, or PBMCs; the material itself was cDNA or gDNA.

As handled by the study authors: Estimation of nucleated cell counts relied on the amplification of reference gene primers. Only in-frame clones appear in the TCRdb table, and some are missing; sequencing was by immunoSEQ multiplex PCR. V and J calls plus clone size are reproduced from that table; the DNA served to infer D and trimming. The data contain tens of thousands of clones, roughly 84% of them singletons. This sequence originates from a man between 60 and 75 years old with active COVID-19. The sequenced sample was peripheral blood.

The CDR3 here is CASRQSGGPTDTQYF. The CDR3 DNA reads TGTGCCAGCAGACAGAGCGGGGGGCCTACAGATACGCAGTATTTT. The rearrangement joins TRBV3-1 (or the pseudogene TRBV3-2) to TRBJ2-3, with TRBD2 matching 9 bases. V shed 6 bases, J shed 3 bases, and the junction held 7 bases outside the gene matches. This CDR3 has 15 residues. Germline CDR1 is LGHDT and CDR2 is YNNKEL (reference sequence).